The clone carrying this T cell receptor beta chain was recorded many times. Its specificity is not known. CDR1 is LGHNA, CDR2 YNFKEQ, per germline. This CDR3 is built from 15 residues. The germline V and J ends were trimmed by 0 bases and 1 base, with 8 bases remaining between them. One entry per CDR3 protein results from TCRdb running MiXCR on the reads. The data contain fewer than 550,000 distinct CDR3 sequences, approximately 11% of them seen just once; the ten biggest clones take up more than 8.5%. This record comes from a study of T cell repertoires in cytomegalovirus infection. The wider study: Shared public TCR beta signatures pointed to both CMV infection and a matching HLA type.

Broader study findings: HLA-C-restricted, CMV-specific TCR beta clonotypes were dominant ex vivo. CMV carriers with the relevant HLA were identified by cumulative public TCR beta family frequency.

This rearrangement joins TRBV4-2 to TRBJ2-3; D perhaps matches TRBD2 (5 bases). Sequencing was carried out using PBMCs. The sequence was obtained from a human donor in good health (CMV status not recorded). Some clones in this sample may be carry-over from other donors' samples. As DNA, the CDR3 is TGTGCCAGCAGCCAAGATCTGAGGGGCACAGATACGCAGTATTTT. Its translation: CASSQDLRGTDTQYF.